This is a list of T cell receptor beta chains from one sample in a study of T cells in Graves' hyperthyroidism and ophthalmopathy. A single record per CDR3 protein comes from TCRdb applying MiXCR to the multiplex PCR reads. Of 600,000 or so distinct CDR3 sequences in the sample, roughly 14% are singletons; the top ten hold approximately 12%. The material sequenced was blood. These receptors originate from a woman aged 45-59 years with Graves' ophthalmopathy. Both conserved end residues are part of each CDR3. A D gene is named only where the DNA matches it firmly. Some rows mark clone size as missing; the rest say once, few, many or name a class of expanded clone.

CASSTPSDAYEQYF TGTGCCAGCAGTACCCCGTCGGACGCCTACGAGCAGTACTTC many TRBJ2-7 NA TRBV28
CASSLAGTISYNEQFF TGTGCCAGCAGCTTAGCCGGGACTATCTCCTACAATGAGCAGTTCTTC many TRBJ2-1 TRBD2 TRBV7-9
CASSFSGSSYNSPLHF TGTGCCAGCAGTTTTTCCGGGAGCTCCTATAATTCACCCCTCCACTTT NA TRBJ1-6 NA TRBV28
CVSSQDSGHNEQYF TGTGTCAGCAGCCAAGATTCGGGGCATAACGAGCAGTACTTC NA TRBJ2-7 NA TRBV3-1
CASSPRLQVRGLRSDTQYF TGTGCCAGCTCACCACGGCTCCAGGTCAGGGGGTTAAGAAGCGATACGCAGTATTTT many TRBJ2-3 TRBD1 TRBV18
CASSLGLGLVNEQFF TGCGCCAGCAGCCTGGGGCTAGGGTTAGTGAATGAGCAGTTCTTC many TRBJ2-1 NA TRBV5-1
CASSPRSGRHYNEQFF TGTGCCAGCAGCCCACGTAGCGGGAGACACTACAATGAGCAGTTCTTC NA TRBJ2-1 TRBD2 TRBV7-9
CATSSVTGQHLIYEQYF TGTGCCACCAGCAGCGTAACGGGACAGCATCTTATATACGAGCAGTACTTC NA TRBJ2-7 TRBD1 TRBV15
CASSPLLVGQGWETQYF TGTGCCAGCAGCCCCCTACTCGTGGGTCAGGGTTGGGAGACCCAGTACTTC many TRBJ2-5 NA TRBV7-2
CSARDWVAGGLDEQFF TGCAGTGCTAGAGATTGGGTAGCGGGAGGTTTGGATGAGCAGTTCTTC NA TRBJ2-1 TRBD2 TRBV20-1
CASSLDGRTDTQYF TGTGCCAGCAGCTTAGACGGAAGAACAGATACGCAGTATTTT many TRBJ2-3 NA TRBV7-2
CASSLAGVGYTF TGTGCCAGCAGCTTAGCTGGGGTTGGCTACACCTTC many TRBJ1-2 NA TRBV7-9
CASSQSRYQETQYF TGTGCCAGCAGCCAGTCCAGATACCAAGAGACCCAGTACTTC NA TRBJ2-5 NA TRBV3-1
CSVLGRPTGSDEQFF TGCAGCGTCCTAGGACGACCTACGGGGAGCGATGAGCAGTTCTTC NA TRBJ2-1 NA TRBV29-1
CASSRGTGAFSYEQYF TGCGCCAGCAGCCGAGGGACAGGGGCCTTTTCCTACGAGCAGTACTTC many TRBJ2-7 TRBD1 TRBV5-1
CASSQASGSYNEQFF TGTGCTAGCAGCCAGGCGTCAGGCTCCTACAATGAGCAGTTCTTC many TRBJ2-1 NA TRBV7-7
CASRNRAATNEKLFF TGTGCCAGCAGAAACCGGGCGGCAACTAATGAAAAACTGTTTTTT few TRBJ1-4 NA TRBV27
CAWKVIAGAGVHNEQFF TGTGCCTGGAAAGTTATAGCGGGAGCCGGGGTACACAATGAGCAGTTCTTC many TRBJ2-1 TRBD2 TRBV30
CASSYTTTGRNNQPQHF TGTGCCAGCAGTTACACTACGACAGGTAGGAACAATCAGCCCCAGCATTTT many TRBJ1-5 NA TRBV6-2/TRBV6-3
CASSLVSGQAQHF TGTGCCAGCAGTTTAGTGTCCGGACAGGCCCAGCATTTT many TRBJ1-5 TRBD1 TRBV28
CASSGTSGSKQYF TGTGCCAGCAGCGGTACTAGCGGGAGCAAGCAGTATTTT NA TRBJ2-3 TRBD2 TRBV28
CASSLARTGRSSYNEQFF TGTGCCAGCAGCTTAGCGAGGACAGGGAGAAGCTCCTACAATGAGCAGTTCTTC many TRBJ2-1 TRBD1 TRBV11-1
CASSLTYTQYF TGTGCCAGCAGTTTAACGTATACGCAGTATTTT NA TRBJ2-3 NA TRBV12-3/TRBV12-4
CASSLGTSGRRLGHEQFF TGTGCCAGCAGCTTGGGGACTAGCGGGAGGAGATTAGGCCATGAGCAGTTCTTC NA TRBJ2-1 TRBD2 TRBV13
CASSPGQSLMNTEAFF TGTGCCAGCAGTCCCGGACAGAGTCTCATGAACACTGAAGCTTTCTTT many TRBJ1-1 NA TRBV6-1
CASGTTGVNYGYTF TGTGCCAGTGGTACCACAGGGGTTAACTATGGCTACACCTTC few TRBJ1-2 TRBD1 TRBV7-9
CASSLALWASENTGELFF TGTGCCAGCAGTTTAGCGCTTTGGGCTAGCGAGAACACCGGGGAGCTGTTTTTT few TRBJ2-2 NA TRBV12-3/TRBV12-4
CASSYFTSGYNEQFF TGTGCCAGCAGTTACTTCACTAGCGGGTACAATGAGCAGTTCTTC many TRBJ2-1 TRBD2 TRBV6-5
CATSRPGPTPGEQYF TGTGCCACCAGCAGACCGGGACCTACACCCGGCGAGCAGTACTTC many TRBJ2-7 NA TRBV15
CATIFGQGGSPLHF TGTGCCACGATTTTTGGACAGGGGGGTTCACCCCTCCACTTT many TRBJ1-6 TRBD1 TRBV2
CASSKQGLYGGYTF TGTGCCAGCAGCAAACAGGGCCTCTACGGGGGCTACACCTTC many TRBJ1-2 NA TRBV9
CASRLNRAPMNEQFF TGTGCCAGCAGGCTAAACAGGGCTCCGATGAATGAGCAGTTCTTC many TRBJ2-1 NA TRBV6-1
CASNFRGAGQPQHF TGTGCCAGCAACTTTCGGGGGGCGGGACAGCCCCAGCATTTT NA TRBJ1-5 NA TRBV28
CASSGGRLNTEAFF TGTGCCAGCAGCGGGGGACGGTTGAACACTGAAGCTTTCTTT many TRBJ1-1 NA TRBV7-8
CASSAYRAISGNTIYF TGTGCCAGCAGTGCTTACAGGGCGATCTCTGGAAACACCATATATTTT many TRBJ1-3 NA TRBV28
CSAREETSDVNEQFF TGCAGTGCTAGAGAAGAGACTAGCGACGTTAATGAGCAGTTCTTC many TRBJ2-1 TRBD2 TRBV20-1
CSASWGQEKLFF TGCAGTGCCTCCTGGGGACAGGAAAAACTGTTTTTT many TRBJ1-4 TRBD1 TRBV20-1
CASSPSVVYAEAFF TGTGCCAGCTCACCATCGGTTGTGTACGCTGAAGCTTTCTTT NA TRBJ1-1 NA TRBV18
CASSVDYLYEQYF TGTGCCAGCAGTGTCGACTACCTCTACGAGCAGTACTTC many TRBJ2-7 NA TRBV11-3
CASSLGRNWDTQYF TGTGCCAGCAGCTTGGGCAGGAATTGGGATACGCAGTATTTT NA TRBJ2-3 NA TRBV5-6
CASSLIFQGLLRAGELFF TGTGCCAGCAGTTTAATTTTTCAGGGTTTACTACGTGCCGGGGAGCTGTTTTTT few TRBJ2-2 NA TRBV12-3/TRBV12-4
CASSSNPEVEGGVDTQYF TGTGCCAGCAGCTCGAACCCCGAGGTGGAAGGCGGTGTTGATACGCAGTATTTT many TRBJ2-3 NA TRBV7-2
CSVPPRGRDRANTEAFF TGCAGTGTCCCGCCCAGGGGACGGGACAGGGCGAACACTGAAGCTTTCTTT many TRBJ1-1 TRBD1 TRBV20-1
CASTGGLAGYTF TGTGCCAGCACTGGGGGACTAGCGGGCTACACCTTC few TRBJ1-2 NA TRBV28
CSARVNTPDTYNEQFF TGCAGTGCTAGAGTTAACACGCCGGACACTTATAATGAGCAGTTCTTC many TRBJ2-1 NA TRBV20-1
CSARARGNEQFF TGCAGTGCTAGAGCGCGGGGCAATGAGCAGTTCTTC many TRBJ2-1 NA TRBV20-1
CASKPSGGLAGGSVQFF TGTGCCAGCAAACCCTCCGGGGGACTAGCGGGAGGCTCCGTCCAGTTCTTC few TRBJ2-1 TRBD2 TRBV7-2
CSARGTSGSGTSYNEQFF TGCAGTGCTAGGGGGACTAGCGGGAGTGGTACCTCCTACAATGAGCAGTTCTTC many TRBJ2-1 TRBD2 TRBV20-1
CASSYAGDTYEQYF TGTGCCAGCAGCTACGCCGGGGATACCTACGAGCAGTACTTC NA TRBJ2-7 NA TRBV5-4
CASSIRQGFRGNIQYF TGTGCCAGCTCGATTCGACAGGGGTTTCGGGGAAACATTCAGTACTTC NA TRBJ2-4 TRBD1 TRBV18
CSAAVSRLNYGYTF TGCAGTGCTGCCGTGAGCCGACTAAACTATGGCTACACCTTC NA TRBJ1-2 NA TRBV20-1
CASSWTSGPEETQYF TGTGCCAGCAGCTGGACTAGCGGCCCCGAAGAGACCCAGTACTTC many TRBJ2-5 TRBD2 TRBV11-2
CTSSSWDAPGELFF TGTACCAGCAGCTCCTGGGACGCCCCGGGGGAGCTGTTTTTT NA TRBJ2-2 NA TRBV9
CASSLFGTRGNGYEQYF TGTGCCAGCAGCTTATTCGGTACCAGGGGGAACGGCTACGAGCAGTACTTC many TRBJ2-7 TRBD1 TRBV7-2
CSATRTRGDSPLHF TGCAGTGCTACGCGGACACGGGGGGATTCACCCCTCCACTTT few TRBJ1-6 NA TRBV20-1
CASRGQGTGELFF TGTGCCAGCCGAGGCCAGGGCACCGGGGAGCTGTTTTTT few TRBJ2-2 NA TRBV6-4
CASSLSNPYEQYF TGTGCCAGCAGCTTATCAAACCCCTACGAGCAGTACTTC many TRBJ2-7 NA TRBV7-2
CASSYSFSGRGYNEQFF TGTGCCAGCAGTTACTCGTTCAGCGGGAGGGGCTACAATGAGCAGTTCTTC few TRBJ2-1 TRBD2 TRBV6-5